The TCR beta chain under discussion was sequenced for a study of blood T cells in healthy people across ages. Study-wide points: Age showed a roughly linear inverse relationship with TCR beta diversity per million T cells. Greater diversity and more naive CD4+ cells were seen in long-lived donors than in aged donors.

As concerns this clonotype: What it binds is unknown.

The V end was cut by 0 bases, the J end by 13 bases, with 16 bases between. This CDR3 region has 14 residues. Germline lookup yields CDR1 LGHDT and CDR2 YNNKEL (reference sequence). Combining a sample-barcoded 5' primer with a J-beta primer mix, a second PCR ran for about 7 to 11 cycles. TCRdb itself ran the 5' RACE reads through MiXCR, one entry per CDR3 protein. The sample lists roughly 1,500,000 distinct CDR3 sequences, about 35% occurring once. The chain combines TRBV3-1 with TRBJ2-4; TRBD2 might be the D (6 bases). The receptor was derived from a woman in her 30s in good health. The sequencing input was blood. The CDR3 nucleotides are TGTGCCAGCAGCCAAGATTGGCGGGACCACAAGCAGTACTTC. It is translated as CASSQDWRDHKQYF.